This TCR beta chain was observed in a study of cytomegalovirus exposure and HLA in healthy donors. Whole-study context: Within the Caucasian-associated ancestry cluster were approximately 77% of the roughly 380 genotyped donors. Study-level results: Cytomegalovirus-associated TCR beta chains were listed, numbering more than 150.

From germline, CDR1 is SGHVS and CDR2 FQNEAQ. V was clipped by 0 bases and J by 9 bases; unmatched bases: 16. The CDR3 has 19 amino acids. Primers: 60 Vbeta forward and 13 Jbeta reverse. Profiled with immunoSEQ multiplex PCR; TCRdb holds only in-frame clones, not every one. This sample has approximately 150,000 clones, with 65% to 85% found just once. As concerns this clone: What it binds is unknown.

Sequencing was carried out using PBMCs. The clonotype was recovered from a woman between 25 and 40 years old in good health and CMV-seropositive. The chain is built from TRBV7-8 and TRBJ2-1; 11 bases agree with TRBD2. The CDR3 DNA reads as TGTGCCAGCAGCTTAGCAATGGCGGGTAGCGGGGGGGTCGGGGGTGAGCAGTTCTTC. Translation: CASSLAMAGSGGVGGEQFF.